The 5 T cell receptor beta chains below all came from one sample that was sequenced in a study of blood T cell repertoires in COVID-19. The data were produced by immunoSEQ multiplex PCR, yet TCRdb's version contains in-frame clones alone and is incomplete. The sample has some 200,000 clones; about 88% are singletons. The specimen sequenced was peripheral blood. The source is a woman between 40 and 50 years old with acute or convalescent COVID-19.

This clone was seen a single time. The chain employs TRBV6-5 and TRBJ2-7; perhaps TRBD1 as D (6 bases). This CDR3 has 14 residues. The germline CDR1 and CDR2 sequences are MNHEY and SVGAGI. V was pared by 7 bases and J by 3 bases, with 16 bases between. The CDR3 sequence is CASTLQGPYYEQYV. As DNA, the CDR3 is TGTGCCAGCACCTTACAGGGACCATACTACGAGCAGTACGTC.

The V call is TRBV30, the J call TRBJ1-6; D perhaps matches TRBD1 (6 bases). The germline V and J ends were trimmed by 6 bases and 0 bases, with 9 bases remaining between them. CDR1 and CDR2 (germline): GTSNPN, SVGIG (reference sequence). This CDR3 region has 14 residues. CDR3 sequence (DNA): TGTGCCTGCCGGACAGTCTCCTATAATTCACCCCTCCACTTT. Residues: CACRTVSYNSPLHF.

J is TRBJ1-2 and V is TRBV24-1; maybe TRBD1 (5 bases). CDR1 KGHDR and CDR2 SFDVKD come from the germline V gene. The CDR3 totals 13 residues. V dropped 5 bases and J dropped 8 bases, with 14 bases sitting between them. CDR3 region: CATSAGGADGYTF. The CDR3 DNA sequence: TGTGCCACCAGTGCCGGGGGAGCGGACGGCTACACCTTC.

V and J are TRBV30 and TRBJ1-2; unclear D gene. This CDR3 has 12 amino acids. The V end lost 4 bases, the J end lost 2 bases, and 8 bases lay between the germline ends. Germline V gene sequence: CDR1 GTSNPN, CDR2 SVGIG (reference sequence). The CDR3: CAWTAGNYGYTF. The DNA of the CDR3 is TGTGCCTGGACGGCGGGGAACTATGGCTACACCTTC.

The V gene is TRBV30, the J gene TRBJ1-5, with D unresolved. In germline, CDR1 is GTSNPN, CDR2 SVGIG (reference sequence). The length of the CDR3 is 14 residues. V was cut by 2 bases and J by 3 bases, with 11 bases left in between. The CDR3 bases are TGTGCCTGGAGTCGGGGATCCCCCAATCAGCCCCAGCATTTT. This gives the protein CAWSRGSPNQPQHF.